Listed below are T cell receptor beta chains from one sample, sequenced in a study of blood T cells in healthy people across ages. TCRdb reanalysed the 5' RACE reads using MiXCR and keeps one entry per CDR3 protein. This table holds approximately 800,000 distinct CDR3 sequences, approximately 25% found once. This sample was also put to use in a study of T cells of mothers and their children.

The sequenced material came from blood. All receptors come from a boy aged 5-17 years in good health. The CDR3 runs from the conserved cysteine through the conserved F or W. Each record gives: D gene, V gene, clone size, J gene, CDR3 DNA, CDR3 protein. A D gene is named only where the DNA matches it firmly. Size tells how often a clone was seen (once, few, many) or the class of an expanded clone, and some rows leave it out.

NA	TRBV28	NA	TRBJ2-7	TGTGCCAGCAGCGATACCAGGGGCTCCTACGAGCAGTACTTC	CASSDTRGSYEQYF
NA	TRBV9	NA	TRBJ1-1	TGTGCCAGCAGCGTAGCGGGGGAAACTGGGGCTTTCTTT	CASSVAGETGAFF
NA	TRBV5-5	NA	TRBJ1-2	TGTGCCAGCAGTCAACAGGGAACCTATGGCTACACCTTC	CASSQQGTYGYTF
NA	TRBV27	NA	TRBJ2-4	TGTGCCAGCAGTTATTCTCATGGACAGATAGCCAAAAACATTCAGTACTTC	CASSYSHGQIAKNIQYF
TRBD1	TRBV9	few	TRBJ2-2	TGTGCCAGCAGCGGGCTAACAGGGGGCGCGAAGAACACCGGGGAGCTGTTTTTT	CASSGLTGGAKNTGELFF
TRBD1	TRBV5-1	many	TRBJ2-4	TGCGCCAGCAGCTCACACCTACTGGACAGGGTAAACATTCAGTACTTC	CASSSHLLDRVNIQYF
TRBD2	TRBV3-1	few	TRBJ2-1	TGTGCCAGCAGCTGGACTAGTATCAATGAGCAGTTCTTC	CASSWTSINEQFF
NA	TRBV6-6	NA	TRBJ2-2	TGTGCCAGCGGGGGGGGCGTTGAGCTTGGGGAGCTGTTTTTT	CASGGGVELGELFF
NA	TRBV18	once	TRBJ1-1	TGTGCCAGCTCACCAGGGCATGTGGCCACTGAAGCTTTCTTT	CASSPGHVATEAFF
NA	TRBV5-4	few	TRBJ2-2	TGTGCCAGCAGCTCCGATTCCGGGGAGCTGTTTTTT	CASSSDSGELFF
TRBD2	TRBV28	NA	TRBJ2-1	TGTGCCAGCAGTTCTGCTAGCGGGGCAATAAATGAGCAGTTCTTC	CASSSASGAINEQFF
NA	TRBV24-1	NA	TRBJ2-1	TGTGCCACCAGTGATACCAGAGCAGCAAGCTCCTACAATGAGCAGTTCTTC	CATSDTRAASSYNEQFF
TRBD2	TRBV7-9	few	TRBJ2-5	TGTGCCAGCAGCCCCCGCCTCGGGGGGGGAAGAGAGACCCAGTACTTC	CASSPRLGGGRETQYF
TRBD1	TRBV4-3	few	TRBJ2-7	TGCGCCAGCAGCCCCCACATTGGGACAGCCTACGAGCAGTACTTC	CASSPHIGTAYEQYF
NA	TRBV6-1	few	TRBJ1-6	TGTGCCAGCAAACCGGGACCGGGAAAGAGCTCCTATAATTCACCCCTCCACTTT	CASKPGPGKSSYNSPLHF
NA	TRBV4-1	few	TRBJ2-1	TGCGCCAGCAGCCGCGGACCTTCCTCCTACAATGAGCAGTTCTTC	CASSRGPSSYNEQFF
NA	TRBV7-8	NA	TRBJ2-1	TGTGCCAGCAGCTTCGGACAGAGCTCCTACAATGAGCAGTTCTTC	CASSFGQSSYNEQFF
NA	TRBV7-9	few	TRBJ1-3	TGTGCCAGCAGCTCTCCCACGGAAAGCTCTGGAAACACCATATATTTT	CASSSPTESSGNTIYF
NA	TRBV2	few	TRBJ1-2	TGTGCCAGCAGTGATGAAACGCACAGTACGACAACATATGGCTACACCTTC	CASSDETHSTTTYGYTF
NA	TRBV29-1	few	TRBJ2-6	TGCAGCGTTGAAGATAGAATGGACGCCGGCTCTGGGGCCAACGTCCTGACTTTC	CSVEDRMDAGSGANVLTF
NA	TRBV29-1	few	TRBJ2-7	TGCAGCGTTGGGACGGTTCCCTACGAGCAGTACTTC	CSVGTVPYEQYF
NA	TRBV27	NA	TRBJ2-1	TGTGCCAGCAGTTTATCGAACGTTAATGAGCAGTTCTTC	CASSLSNVNEQFF
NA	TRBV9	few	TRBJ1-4	TGTGCCAGCAGCCCCGCGAATGAAAAACTGTTTTTT	CASSPANEKLFF
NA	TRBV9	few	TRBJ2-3	TGTGCCAGCAGCGCGAATGAAAATACGCAGTATTTT	CASSANENTQYF
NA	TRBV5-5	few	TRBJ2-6	TGTGCCAGCAGCTTGGGTGCAGGGTTGTCCGGGGCCAACGTCCTGACTTTC	CASSLGAGLSGANVLTF
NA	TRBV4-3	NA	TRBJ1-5	TGCACCAGCAGCCAAGGCAGGGTTAGCAATCAGCCCCAGCATTTT	CTSSQGRVSNQPQHF
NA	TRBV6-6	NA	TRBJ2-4	TGTGCCAGCAGTTACAATGCAAACATTCAGTACTTC	CASSYNANIQYF
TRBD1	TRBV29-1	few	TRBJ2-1	TGCAGCGTCCGGGACAGCTCAGAGCAGTTCTTC	CSVRDSSEQFF
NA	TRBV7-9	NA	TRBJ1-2	TGTGCCAGCAGCTCCGGAGCGAAAAACTATGGCCACACCTTC	CASSSGAKNYGHTF
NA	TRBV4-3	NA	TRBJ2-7	TGCGCCAGCAGCCAAGATTGGGCAGGGGGGTTTCTCGAGCAGTACTTC	CASSQDWAGGFLEQYF
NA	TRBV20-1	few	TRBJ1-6	TGCAGTGCTGGGGAGGGGGGCAATTCACCCCTCCACTTT	CSAGEGGNSPLHF
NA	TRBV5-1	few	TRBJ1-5	TGCGCCAGCAGAACAGGGTATAATCCATCCGAGCCCCAGCATTTT	CASRTGYNPSEPQHF
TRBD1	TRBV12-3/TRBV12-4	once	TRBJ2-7	TGTGCCAGCAGTTTCAGTGGGACAGGGTCCGCCGAGCAGTACTTC	CASSFSGTGSAEQYF
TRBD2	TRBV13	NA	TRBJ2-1	TGTGCCAGCAGTCGGGGACTAGCGGCGACCTTCTCCTACAATGAGCAGTTCTTC	CASSRGLAATFSYNEQFF
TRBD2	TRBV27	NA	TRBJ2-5	TGTGCCAGCAGTTTATATACTAGCGGGGGCCCACAAGAGACCCAGTACTTC	CASSLYTSGGPQETQYF
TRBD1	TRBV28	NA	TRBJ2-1	TGTGCCAGCAGTTTTGCAGGGGGCAGGTACAATGAGCAGTTCTTC	CASSFAGGRYNEQFF
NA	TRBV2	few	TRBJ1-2	TGTGCCAGCAGCCTTGATAGGACGCCGAACTATGGCTACACCTTC	CASSLDRTPNYGYTF
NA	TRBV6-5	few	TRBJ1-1	TGTGCCAGCAGTTACTGGGACCCCGGGGGCATGAACACTGAAGCTTTCTTT	CASSYWDPGGMNTEAFF
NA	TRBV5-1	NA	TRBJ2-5	TGCGCCAGTAGCCCGACCCATCCATTCCAAGAGACCCAGTACTTC	CASSPTHPFQETQYF